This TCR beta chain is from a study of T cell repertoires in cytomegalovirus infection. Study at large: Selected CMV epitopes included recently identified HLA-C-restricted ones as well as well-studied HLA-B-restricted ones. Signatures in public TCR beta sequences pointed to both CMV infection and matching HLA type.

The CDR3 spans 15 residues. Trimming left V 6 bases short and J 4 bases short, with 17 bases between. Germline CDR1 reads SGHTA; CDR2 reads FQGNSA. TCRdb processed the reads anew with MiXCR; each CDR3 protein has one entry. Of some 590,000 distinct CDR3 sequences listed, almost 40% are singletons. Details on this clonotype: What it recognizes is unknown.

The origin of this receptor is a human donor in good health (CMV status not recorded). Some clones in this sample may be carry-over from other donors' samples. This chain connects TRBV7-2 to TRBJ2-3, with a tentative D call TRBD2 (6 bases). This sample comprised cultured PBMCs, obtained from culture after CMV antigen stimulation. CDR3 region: CASSQRESSADTQYF. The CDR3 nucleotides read TGTGCCAGCAGTCAACGGGAGAGTTCGGCAGATACGCAGTATTTT.